This T cell receptor beta chain was documented in a study of molecular identifiers for immune sequencing clone quantification. This clonotype showed up many times. Naive CD8 libraries came from about 19,000 to 1,100,000 sorted cells with 10%, 30% or 50% RNA. Previously described methods and listed TCR primers were used for bulk TCR libraries. TCRdb re-derived calls from the PCR reads in MiXCR, one entry per CDR3 protein. The repertoire consists of roughly 320,000 distinct CDR3 sequences, with 24% occurring once and the leading ten covering about 0.73%. V dropped 0 bases and J dropped 3 bases, with 21 bases sitting between them. This CDR3 spans 18 amino acids. Germline V gene lookup returns CDR1 SGHRS and CDR2 YFSETQ.

This receptor was obtained from a human donor in good health. Some libraries in this study had Jurkat cell RNA spiked in. The specimen sequenced was naive CD8+ T cells from blood, with Jurkat cell RNA spiked in. Stated subset: FACS-sorted CD8+CD4-CCR7+CD45RA+ naive T cells. The chain joins TRBV5-1 to TRBJ1-1; D uncertain. CDR3 loop: CASSLVALFSDGDTEAFF. The CDR3 nucleotides read TGCGCCAGCAGCTTGGTTGCCCTTTTTAGCGATGGAGACACTGAAGCTTTCTTT.